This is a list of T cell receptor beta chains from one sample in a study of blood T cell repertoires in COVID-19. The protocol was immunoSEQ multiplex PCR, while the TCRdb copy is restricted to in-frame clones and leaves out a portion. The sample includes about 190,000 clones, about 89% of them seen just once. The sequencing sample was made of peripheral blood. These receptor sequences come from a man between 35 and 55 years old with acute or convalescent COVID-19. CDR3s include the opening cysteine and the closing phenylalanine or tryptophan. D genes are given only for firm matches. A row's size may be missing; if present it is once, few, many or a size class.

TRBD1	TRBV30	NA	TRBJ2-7	CAWTTSGGLDEQYF	TGTGCCTGGACCACGTCAGGGGGTCTCGACGAGCAGTACTTC
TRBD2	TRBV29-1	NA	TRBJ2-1	CSYSGGSYNEQFF	TGCAGCTACAGCGGGGGGTCCTACAATGAGCAGTTCTTC
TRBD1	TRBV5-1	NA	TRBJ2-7	CASSSGRTGNEQYF	TGCGCCAGCAGCTCGGGCCGGACAGGTAACGAGCAGTACTTC
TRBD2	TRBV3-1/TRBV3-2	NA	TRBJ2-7	CASSQGGTSGYEQYF	TGTGCCAGCAGCCAAGGGGGGACTAGCGGGTACGAGCAGTACTTC
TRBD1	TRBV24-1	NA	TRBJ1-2	CATSDGTAYGYTF	TGTGCCACCAGTGACGGGACAGCCTATGGCTACACCTTC
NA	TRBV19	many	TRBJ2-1	CASSMSRWQGIYNEQFF	TGTGCCAGTAGTATGTCTAGATGGCAGGGGATCTACAATGAGCAGTTCTTC
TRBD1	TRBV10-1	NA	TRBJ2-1	CASGSDRGRSISHYNEQFF	TGCGCCAGCGGATCGGACAGGGGGCGCAGTATTTCTCATTACAATGAGCAGTTCTTC
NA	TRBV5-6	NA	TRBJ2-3	CASSLAGPADHTQYF	TGTGCCAGCAGCTTAGCGGGCCCAGCGGATCATACGCAGTATTTT
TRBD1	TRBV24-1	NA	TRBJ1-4	CATSPGTGVERLFF	TGTGCCACCAGCCCCGGGACAGGGGTAGAAAGACTGTTTTTT
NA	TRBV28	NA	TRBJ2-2	CASSFPRGARIPNTGELFF	TGTGCCAGCAGTTTCCCACGGGGGGCCAGAATCCCGAACACCGGGGAGCTGTTTTTT
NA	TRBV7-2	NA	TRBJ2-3	CASSRGITDTQYF	TGTGCCAGCAGCCGCGGTATCACAGATACGCAGTATTTT
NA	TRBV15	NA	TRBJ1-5	CATSVMGLDRFKQPQHF	TGTGCCACCAGCGTAATGGGGCTTGACAGATTCAAACAGCCCCAGCATTTT
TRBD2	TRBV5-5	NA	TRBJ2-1	CASSLLPAGGNEQFF	TGTGCCAGCAGCTTGTTGCCCGCCGGGGGGAATGAGCAGTTCTTC
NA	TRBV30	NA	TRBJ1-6	CAWSVGGSPLHF	TGTGCCTGGAGTGTGGGGGGTTCACCCCTCCACTTT
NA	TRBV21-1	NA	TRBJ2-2	CASSKVISLGDTGELFF	TGTGCCAGCAGCAAAGTAATAAGCTTGGGAGACACCGGGGAGCTGTTTTTT
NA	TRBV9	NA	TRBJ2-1	CASSRSPTGNNEQFF	TGTGCCAGCAGCCGATCCCCGACAGGCAACAATGAGCAGTTCTTC
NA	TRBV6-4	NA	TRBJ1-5	CASSENPGGGEPQHF	TGTGCCAGCAGTGAGAACCCGGGAGGAGGTGAGCCCCAGCATTTT
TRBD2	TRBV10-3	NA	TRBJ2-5	CAISLAGIQETQYF	TGTGCCATCAGCCTAGCGGGAATACAAGAGACCCAGTACTTC
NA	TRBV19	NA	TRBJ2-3	CASSRGVLSTDTQYF	TGTGCCAGTAGTCGCGGGGTCCTCAGCACAGATACGCAGTATTTT
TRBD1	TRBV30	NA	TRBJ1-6	CARDRGRNSPLHF	TGTGCCCGGGACAGGGGACGAAATTCACCCCTCCACTTT
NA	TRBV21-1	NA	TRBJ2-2	CASSGRDRVRSSTGELFF	TGTGCCAGCAGCGGCCGGGACAGGGTACGTTCGAGCACCGGGGAGCTGTTTTTT
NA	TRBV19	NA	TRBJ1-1	CASSSYRTENTEAFF	TGTGCCAGTAGTTCTTACCGGACAGAGAACACTGAAGCTTTCTTT
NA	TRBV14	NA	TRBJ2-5	CASSPYDRYQETQYF	TGTGCCAGCAGCCCCTATGACAGATATCAAGAGACCCAGTACTTC
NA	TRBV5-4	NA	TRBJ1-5	CASSLMDAGAIGNQPQHF	TGTGCCAGCAGCTTGATGGATGCAGGGGCGATTGGCAATCAGCCCCAGCATTTT
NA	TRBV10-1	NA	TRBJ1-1	CASRSDGKAFF	TGCGCCAGCAGATCCGACGGGAAAGCTTTCTTT
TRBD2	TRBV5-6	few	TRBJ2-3	CASSSSGGGDTQYF	TGTGCCAGCAGCTCTAGCGGGGGCGGGGATACGCAGTATTTT
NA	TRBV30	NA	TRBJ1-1	CAWSVHREAFF	TGTGCCTGGAGTGTACACCGTGAAGCTTTCTTT
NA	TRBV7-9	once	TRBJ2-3	CASSLGEIGPLEDTQYF	TGTGCCAGCAGCTTAGGGGAGATCGGGCCCCTCGAGGATACGCAGTATTTT
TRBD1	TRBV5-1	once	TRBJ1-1	CASSLGSGGSSEAFF	TGCGCCAGCAGCTTGGGTTCAGGGGGCAGTAGTGAAGCTTTCTTT
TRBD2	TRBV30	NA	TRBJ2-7	CASIRTSGGADEQYF	TGTGCCTCGATCAGGACTAGCGGGGGGGCCGACGAGCAGTACTTC
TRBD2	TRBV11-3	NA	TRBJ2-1	CASSPASGVNNEQFF	TGTGCCAGCAGCCCCGCTAGCGGGGTGAACAATGAGCAGTTCTTC
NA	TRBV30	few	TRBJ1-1	CARSGQSNTEAFF	TGTGCCCGATCTGGACAGTCGAACACTGAAGCTTTCTTT
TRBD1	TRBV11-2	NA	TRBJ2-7	CASSLDLSGTGYF	TGTGCCAGCAGCTTAGATCTCTCGGGGACAGGGTACTTC
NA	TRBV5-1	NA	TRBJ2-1	CASSLARYDNEQFF	TGCGCCAGCAGCTTGGCACGGTATGACAATGAGCAGTTCTTC
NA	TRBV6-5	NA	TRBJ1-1	CASSYGWGGTEAFF	TGTGCCAGCAGTTACGGCTGGGGAGGAACTGAAGCTTTCTTT
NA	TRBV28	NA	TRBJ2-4	CASSPTGEAKNIQYF	TGTGCCAGCAGTCCGACGGGGGAGGCCAAAAACATTCAGTACTTC
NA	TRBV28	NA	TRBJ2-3	CASSPVGEADTQYF	TGTGCCAGCAGTCCCGTGGGGGAGGCAGATACGCAGTATTTT
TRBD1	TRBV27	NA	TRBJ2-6	CASTTGALGGANVLTF	TGTGCCAGCACCACAGGGGCCCTGGGAGGGGCCAACGTCCTGACTTTC
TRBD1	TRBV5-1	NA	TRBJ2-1	CASSLDLSGQGRGEQFF	TGCGCCAGCAGCTTGGATCTTTCGGGACAGGGACGGGGTGAGCAGTTCTTC
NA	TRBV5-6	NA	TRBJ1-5	CASSLAGIGGGNQPQHF	TGTGCCAGCAGCTTGGCTGGGATAGGGGGGGGGAATCAGCCCCAGCATTTT
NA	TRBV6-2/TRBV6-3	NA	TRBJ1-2	CASSYSAGSNYGYTF	TGTGCCAGCAGTTACTCGGCAGGGTCTAACTATGGCTACACCTTC
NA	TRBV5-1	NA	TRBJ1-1	CASSETVNTEAFF	TGCGCCAGCAGCGAGACAGTTAACACTGAAGCTTTCTTT
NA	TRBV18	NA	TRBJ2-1	CASQKQGNGEQFF	TGTGCCAGCCAAAAGCAGGGTAATGGTGAGCAGTTCTTC
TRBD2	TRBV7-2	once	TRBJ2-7	CASSWRGTSLNYEQYF	TGTGCCAGCAGCTGGCGGGGGACTAGCCTTAACTACGAGCAGTACTTC
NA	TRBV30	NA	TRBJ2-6	CAWIPPGGERGYSGANVLTF	TGTGCCTGGATTCCCCCTGGTGGGGAGAGAGGGTACTCTGGGGCCAACGTCCTGACTTTC